This is a list of T cell receptor beta chains from one sample in a study of shared clonotypes between healthy human individuals. Produced via immunoSEQ multiplex PCR; TCRdb's table is partial and in-frame only. The sample lists 2 million to 2.5 million clones; around 96% were seen once. The specimen sequenced was naive CD8+ T cells sorted from blood. The receptors were gathered from a man between 18 and 35 years old in good health. Both conserved end residues are part of each CDR3. Each record gives: CDR3 length, D gene, V gene, J gene, CDR3 protein. A D gene is named only where the DNA matches it firmly.

cdr3_length: 14; d_call: .; v_call: TRBV13; j_call: TRBJ2-7; cdr3_aa: CASSPTRALNEQYF
cdr3_length: 12; d_call: .; v_call: TRBV30; j_call: TRBJ1-1; cdr3_aa: CAWSAGNTEAFF
cdr3_length: 12; d_call: .; v_call: TRBV5-1; j_call: TRBJ1-2; cdr3_aa: CASMGRDYGYTF
cdr3_length: 16; d_call: TRBD2; v_call: TRBV9; j_call: TRBJ2-7; cdr3_aa: CASSSAPTSGSYEQYF
cdr3_length: 15; d_call: TRBD1; v_call: TRBV6-1; j_call: TRBJ2-5; cdr3_aa: CASSEDRAIQETQYF
cdr3_length: 18; d_call: TRBD1; v_call: TRBV5-1; j_call: TRBJ2-2; cdr3_aa: CASSPASAGGYPTGELFF
cdr3_length: 12; d_call: .; v_call: TRBV30; j_call: TRBJ2-3; cdr3_aa: CAWSPGPDTQYF
cdr3_length: 15; d_call: .; v_call: TRBV7-6; j_call: TRBJ2-7; cdr3_aa: CASSLEFGISYEQYF
cdr3_length: 13; d_call: .; v_call: TRBV9; j_call: TRBJ2-7; cdr3_aa: CASSPDYALEQYF
cdr3_length: 15; d_call: .; v_call: TRBV16; j_call: TRBJ1-5; cdr3_aa: CASSQTGESNQPQHF
cdr3_length: 15; d_call: TRBD2; v_call: TRBV5-6; j_call: TRBJ2-7; cdr3_aa: CASSLGTSGSYEQYF
cdr3_length: 10; d_call: .; v_call: TRBV6-6; j_call: TRBJ2-7; cdr3_aa: CASSYGEQYF
cdr3_length: 13; d_call: TRBD2; v_call: TRBV2; j_call: TRBJ2-5; cdr3_aa: CASTSGVPETQYF
cdr3_length: 17; d_call: TRBD2; v_call: TRBV7-8; j_call: TRBJ2-7; cdr3_aa: CASSSRLAGGSSYEQYF
cdr3_length: 15; d_call: TRBD1; v_call: TRBV7-9; j_call: TRBJ2-7; cdr3_aa: CATADSGQGLYEQYF
cdr3_length: 15; d_call: .; v_call: TRBV9; j_call: TRBJ1-1; cdr3_aa: CASSVGDRLNTEAFF
cdr3_length: 16; d_call: TRBD1; v_call: TRBV11-1; j_call: TRBJ1-2; cdr3_aa: CASSPSEGTGTIGYTF
cdr3_length: 14; d_call: .; v_call: TRBV27; j_call: TRBJ2-7; cdr3_aa: CASSSRLYFYEQYF
cdr3_length: 14; d_call: TRBD1; v_call: TRBV30; j_call: TRBJ1-4; cdr3_aa: CAVTQGAVNEKLFF
cdr3_length: 15; d_call: TRBD2; v_call: TRBV11-3; j_call: TRBJ2-1; cdr3_aa: CASSRGLAGVHEQFF
cdr3_length: 14; d_call: TRBD2; v_call: TRBV2; j_call: TRBJ2-7; cdr3_aa: CATERTSGSYEQYF
cdr3_length: 13; d_call: .; v_call: TRBV7-2; j_call: TRBJ2-5; cdr3_aa: CASRSTGLETQYF
cdr3_length: 13; d_call: .; v_call: TRBV2; j_call: TRBJ2-7; cdr3_aa: CASTEGRGYEQYF
cdr3_length: 13; d_call: TRBD1; v_call: TRBV27; j_call: TRBJ2-7; cdr3_aa: CASSTKTGGEQYF
cdr3_length: 14; d_call: .; v_call: TRBV5-1; j_call: TRBJ1-5; cdr3_aa: CASSLDGLNQPQHF
cdr3_length: 14; d_call: .; v_call: TRBV13; j_call: TRBJ1-4; cdr3_aa: CASSFGRLNEKLFF
cdr3_length: 11; d_call: .; v_call: TRBV7-9; j_call: TRBJ1-2; cdr3_aa: CASSLGGGYTF
cdr3_length: 13; d_call: TRBD2; v_call: TRBV2; j_call: TRBJ2-3; cdr3_aa: CASVNSGRDTQYF
cdr3_length: 14; d_call: .; v_call: TRBV9; j_call: TRBJ2-3; cdr3_aa: CASSVAGIADTQYF
cdr3_length: 14; d_call: TRBD1; v_call: TRBV9; j_call: TRBJ2-2; cdr3_aa: CASSAGGGTGELFF
cdr3_length: 13; d_call: .; v_call: TRBV7-6; j_call: TRBJ2-7; cdr3_aa: CASSLQSSYEQYF
cdr3_length: 13; d_call: .; v_call: TRBV6-5; j_call: TRBJ1-1; cdr3_aa: CASSPEYNTEAFF
cdr3_length: 15; d_call: TRBD2; v_call: TRBV4-1; j_call: TRBJ2-7; cdr3_aa: CASSQLAGSTYEQYF
cdr3_length: 14; d_call: .; v_call: TRBV28; j_call: TRBJ2-2; cdr3_aa: CASSWGPNTGELFF
cdr3_length: 14; d_call: .; v_call: TRBV7-2; j_call: TRBJ1-4; cdr3_aa: CASREGVVGEKLFF
cdr3_length: 14; d_call: .; v_call: TRBV4-1; j_call: TRBJ2-5; cdr3_aa: CASSQDVTQETQYF
cdr3_length: 14; d_call: .; v_call: TRBV6-1; j_call: TRBJ2-7; cdr3_aa: CASSARDSAYEQYF
cdr3_length: 13; d_call: .; v_call: TRBV7-9; j_call: TRBJ2-1; cdr3_aa: CASSLGVDNEQFF
cdr3_length: 12; d_call: .; v_call: TRBV30; j_call: TRBJ2-3; cdr3_aa: CAWSVLGDTQYF
cdr3_length: 15; d_call: TRBD1; v_call: TRBV11-2; j_call: TRBJ2-7; cdr3_aa: CASSVSTGTLYEQYF
cdr3_length: 14; d_call: .; v_call: TRBV27; j_call: TRBJ1-5; cdr3_aa: CASSFAGSNQPQHF
cdr3_length: 16; d_call: .; v_call: TRBV6-6; j_call: TRBJ2-5; cdr3_aa: CASSFLGTSGQETQYF
cdr3_length: 10; d_call: .; v_call: TRBV2; j_call: TRBJ1-2; cdr3_aa: CASTKNGYTF
cdr3_length: 12; d_call: .; v_call: TRBV6-1; j_call: TRBJ2-7; cdr3_aa: CASGPGSYEQYF
cdr3_length: 15; d_call: TRBD1; v_call: TRBV19; j_call: TRBJ2-1; cdr3_aa: CASSIVGDRGNEQFF
cdr3_length: 13; d_call: .; v_call: TRBV27; j_call: TRBJ2-7; cdr3_aa: CASSHQLSYEQYF
cdr3_length: 16; d_call: TRBD1; v_call: TRBV5-1; j_call: TRBJ2-5; cdr3_aa: CASSLAGTGWQETQYF
cdr3_length: 17; d_call: TRBD2; v_call: TRBV5-1; j_call: TRBJ2-7; cdr3_aa: CASSLAETSGSLHEQYF
cdr3_length: 12; d_call: TRBD1; v_call: TRBV29-1; j_call: TRBJ2-7; cdr3_aa: CSGLGQGYGQYF
cdr3_length: 19; d_call: TRBD2; v_call: TRBV7-9; j_call: TRBJ2-1; cdr3_aa: CASSSTGLAGGSSYNEQFF
cdr3_length: 11; d_call: .; v_call: TRBV19; j_call: TRBJ2-1; cdr3_aa: CASSDFNEQFF
cdr3_length: 12; d_call: .; v_call: TRBV29-1; j_call: TRBJ1-1; cdr3_aa: CSGGQLNTEAFF
cdr3_length: 14; d_call: TRBD2; v_call: TRBV9; j_call: TRBJ2-3; cdr3_aa: CASSVGGSPDTQYF
cdr3_length: 14; d_call: TRBD2; v_call: TRBV6-1; j_call: TRBJ2-1; cdr3_aa: CASILLAGGPEEFF